Included here is one T cell receptor (beta chain) sequence, with context. This entry is derived from a study of CD8 T cells in Susac syndrome. Germline lookup yields CDR1 MNHEY and CDR2 SMNVEV (reference sequence). Trimming pared 4 bases from V and 6 bases from J, leaving 16 bases between. The CDR3 runs 14 residues. The RNA input was roughly 0.45 to 1 ug, and it was reverse transcribed with random hexamers. Via MiXCR, TCRdb re-called the immunoSEQ multiplex PCR reads, giving one row per CDR3 protein. The sample holds some 140,000 distinct CDR3 sequences, approximately 95% seen once. Sequenced: CD8+ T cells from PBMCs. The sequence was obtained from a human donor with Susac syndrome. The chain uses TRBV27 and TRBJ2-7; tentative D call: TRBD1 (6 bases). The CDR3 region has the DNA TGTGCCAGCAGTTATACAGGGTGGGGATCCGAGCAGTACTTC. Translating gives CASSYTGWGSEQYF.